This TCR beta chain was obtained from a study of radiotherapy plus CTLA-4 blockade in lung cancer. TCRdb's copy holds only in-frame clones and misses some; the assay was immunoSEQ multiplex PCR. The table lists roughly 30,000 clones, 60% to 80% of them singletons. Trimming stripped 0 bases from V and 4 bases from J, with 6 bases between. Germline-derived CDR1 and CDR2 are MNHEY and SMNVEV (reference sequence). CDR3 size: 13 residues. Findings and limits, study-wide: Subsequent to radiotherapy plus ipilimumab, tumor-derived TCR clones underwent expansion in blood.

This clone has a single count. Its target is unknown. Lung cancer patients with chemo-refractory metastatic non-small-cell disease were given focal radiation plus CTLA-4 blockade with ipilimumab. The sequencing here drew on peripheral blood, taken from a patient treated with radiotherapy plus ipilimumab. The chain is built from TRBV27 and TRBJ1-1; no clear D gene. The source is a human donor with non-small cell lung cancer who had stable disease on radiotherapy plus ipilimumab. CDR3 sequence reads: CASSLSRGTEAFF. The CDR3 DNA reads TGTGCCAGCAGTTTATCCCGGGGCACTGAAGCTTTCTTT.